This T cell receptor (beta chain) was recorded in a study of shared clonotypes between healthy human individuals. About the research overall: CD8 memory received one plate per donor, CD8 naive two, CD4 memory three and CD4 naive three. Study findings and constraints: Generation probability values for non-shared clonotypes were lower than those for clonotypes shared by all four donors. For naive CD4 cells, roughly 5% of clonotypes were shared across a few donors.

CD4+ cell separation produced CD45RA+ naive and CD45RA-negative memory subsets. Assay used: immunoSEQ multiplex PCR; TCRdb lists only in-frame clones, some missing. The table shows 600,000 to 700,000 clones, with roughly 73% occurring only once. This CDR3 is 14 amino acids long. Trimming took 4 bases from V and 0 from J, leaving 11 bases between them. Germline loops: CDR1 SGHNT, CDR2 YYREEE (reference sequence). About this clone itself: Its antigen remains unidentified.

The receptor comes from a woman in her twenties or thirties in good health. The genes are TRBV5-4 and TRBJ2-7, with D uncertain. The sequenced material came from memory CD4+ T cells sorted from blood. Subset reported: CD45RA-negative fraction. The CDR3 is CASSPGRFSYEQYF. The CDR3 DNA follows: TGTGCCAGCAGCCCCGGGCGCTTCTCCTACGAGCAGTACTTC.